This TCR beta chain was identified during a study of blood T cell repertoires in COVID-19. Study overall: The cDNA or gDNA used as material had been derived from T cells, B-cell-depleted T cells, or PBMCs.

Generated by immunoSEQ multiplex PCR, the TCRdb table keeps only in-frame clones and is missing some. The data contain 50,000 to 70,000 clones, more than 90% of them singletons. This TCR was recovered from a man between 60 and 70 years old with acute or convalescent COVID-19. Sequencing input: peripheral blood.

The CDR3, as DNA: TGTGCCAGTAGTATGGACAGGGACCTTGCAACTAATGAAAAACTGTTTTTT. Protein: CASSMDRDLATNEKLFF. The gene calls are TRBV19 and TRBJ1-4, with TRBD1 identical over 8 bases. Germline CDR1 is LNHDA and CDR2 is SQIVND (reference sequence). The V and J ends lost 3 bases and 0 bases, in that order; junction bases with no gene match: 6. This CDR3 is 17 amino acids long.